This TCR beta chain appears in the sequencing data of a study of blood T cell repertoires in COVID-19 (dated by TCRdb to 2020 to 2021). In the study overall: The collaborator samples originated in the United States, Italy and Spain and spanned the acute and convalescent phases of COVID-19. The sample metadata nearly always contained a de-identified subject ID, COVID-19 status, age in years and sex. The dataset comprised deeply sampled blood TCRbeta repertoires from subjects exposed to, actively infected with, or recovered from COVID-19. The prospective study material was composed of cDNA or gDNA derived from T cells, B-cell-depleted T cells, or PBMCs. The repertoires were made available in a free public database intended to serve as a resource for research on the immune response to SARS-CoV-2. The samples were drawn from the first 160 participants of the ongoing ImmuneRACE study and from over 950 subjects provided by 6 global collaborators. HLA class I and class II types, where available, came from metadata supplied by the sample provider rather than from assay-based typing. Overall results and qualifications from the work: The quantity of clinical and demographic metadata differed by source and by participant and was supplied without curation.

The immunoSEQ Assay, a bias-controlled multiplex PCR, was used to amplify TCRbeta CDR3 regions from genomic DNA. The authors processed their data as follows. The number of nucleated cells in each sample was estimated from the amplification of reference gene primers within the assay. To quantify the absolute abundance of each unique TCRbeta CDR3 rearrangement, sequence reads were collapsed and filtered. Productive Simpson clonality was computed per sample as the square root of Simpson's diversity index over productive rearrangements. TCRdb's version of the immuneACCESS table is confined to in-frame rearrangements and falls short of the full clone set. An unresolved V gene accounts for under half of the shortfall where checked; the remainder is of unknown origin. The V and J calls and clone size come from that table; D and trimming were worked out from the DNA. The sample data list approximately 270,000 clones, and approximately 90% of these were observed just once. In total, the top ten clones hold roughly 1.2% of the sample.

Germline trimming amounts to 3 bases on V and 6 bases on J, with 9 as the count of junction bases outside the gene matches. The CDR3 goes from the cysteine to the phenylalanine over 16 residues. Of all the DNA, just the CDR3 is kept, 48 bases in frame from base 1. From a lookup of the germline V gene, CDR1 and CDR2 are ENHRY and SYGVKD. This clone has just a few counts. This clone's antigen is unknown. Base qualities are not at hand, and no much larger clone is one base apart. In the prospective study, participants were 18 to 89 years old, resided in about two dozen geographic areas of the United States, and were enrolled through a virtual design. To assign participants to cohorts, the prospective study relied on clinical history that participants themselves reported in a screening survey and a study questionnaire. In the prospective study, mobile phlebotomists collected whole blood, serum and a nasopharyngeal or oropharyngeal swab from each participant. Over a roughly 2-month period, participants in the prospective study had the option of providing additional blood draws and questionnaires. Blood samples from the prospective study were shipped frozen or at room temperature prior to DNA extraction.

The sequencing sample was made of PBMCs or T cells enriched from blood (not recorded which). This chain joins TRBV10-3 to TRBJ2-1; the junction holds 9 bases that match TRBD1. This clonotype originated in a human donor in a cohort exposed to, infected with or recovered from COVID-19 (not recorded which). The donor label of this sample is uncertain. DNA sequence: TGTGCCATCAGTGACCTACAGGGGGCAACGGGCAATGAGCAGTTCTTC. This sequence encodes CAISDLQGATGNEQFF.